This TCR beta chain was captured in a study of blood T cell repertoires in COVID-19. Authors' analysis steps: How many nucleated cells were present was estimated from reference gene primer amplification. The table came from immunoSEQ multiplex PCR; TCRdb's copy has only in-frame clones and leaves some out. V and J calls and clone size come straight from that table; D and trimming were deduced from the DNA. The table has about 20,000 clones, 75% to 85% seen once. The CDR3 has 15 amino acids. The V and J genes are TRBV21-1 and TRBJ1-2; the table's TRBD1 call for D was not verified on the DNA. TRBV21-1 is given as a pseudogene. This receptor was obtained from a man at least 80 years old with acute or convalescent COVID-19. Specimen: peripheral blood. The CDR3 sequence is CASSTSDRGGYGYTF. CDR3 DNA sequence: TGTGCCAGCAGCACTTCGGACAGGGGGGGCTATGGCTACACCTTC.